The entry below gives a single TCR beta chain sequence along with its context. An even split of each subset's genomic DNA across several immunoSEQ plates was performed. Sequencing was performed with immunoSEQ multiplex PCR; in TCRdb, only in-frame clones are kept and a portion is missing. The sample carries around 650,000 clones, about 96% recorded once. CD45RO-negative CD8 cells positively selected for CCR7 made up the naive population, which excluded terminally differentiated effector memory CD45RA+ cells. This sample is part of a study of shared clonotypes between healthy human individuals. Specimen: naive CD8+ T cells sorted from blood. The receptor was isolated from a woman aged 25 to 39 in good health.

The DNA for the CDR3 is TGTGCCAGCAGTTGGGACTTCGGTGGAGGCACTGAAGCTTTCTTT. Translation: CASSWDFGGGTEAFF. J is TRBJ1-1 and V is TRBV2; D perhaps matches TRBD1 (5 bases). CDR1 and CDR2 (germline): SNHLY, FYNNEI. The CDR3 totals 15 residues. V dropped 5 bases and J dropped 4 bases, with 17 bases sitting between them.